The T cell receptor (beta chain) described here comes from a study of shared clonotypes between healthy human individuals. About this clone: The antigen is unknown. This sample also contains other DNA sequences that code for the same CDR3.

This CDR3 comprises 15 residues. Trimming shortened V by 0 bases and J by 2 bases, and 12 bases separated the two germline ends. CDR1 and CDR2 from the germline V gene are SGDLS and YYNGEE. The assay was immunoSEQ multiplex PCR, and TCRdb's table has in-frame clones only and misses some. Among roughly 2 million clones, about 95% were seen once, and the ten largest hold around 1.1%. Positively selected for CCR7, the CD45RO-negative cells used as naive CD8 cells excluded terminally differentiated effector memory CD45RA+ cells. General observations from the study: Lower generation probabilities were found for non-shared clonotypes than for those shared by all four donors.

The specimen sequenced was naive CD8+ T cells sorted from blood. The V and J genes are TRBV9 and TRBJ2-7; D is perhaps TRBD1 or TRBD2 (5 bases each). The origin of this receptor is a man younger than 35 in good health. The CDR3 bases are TGTGCCAGCAGCGTAGGCGACGGGGCCACCTACGAGCAGTACTTC. Its protein is CASSVGDGATYEQYF.